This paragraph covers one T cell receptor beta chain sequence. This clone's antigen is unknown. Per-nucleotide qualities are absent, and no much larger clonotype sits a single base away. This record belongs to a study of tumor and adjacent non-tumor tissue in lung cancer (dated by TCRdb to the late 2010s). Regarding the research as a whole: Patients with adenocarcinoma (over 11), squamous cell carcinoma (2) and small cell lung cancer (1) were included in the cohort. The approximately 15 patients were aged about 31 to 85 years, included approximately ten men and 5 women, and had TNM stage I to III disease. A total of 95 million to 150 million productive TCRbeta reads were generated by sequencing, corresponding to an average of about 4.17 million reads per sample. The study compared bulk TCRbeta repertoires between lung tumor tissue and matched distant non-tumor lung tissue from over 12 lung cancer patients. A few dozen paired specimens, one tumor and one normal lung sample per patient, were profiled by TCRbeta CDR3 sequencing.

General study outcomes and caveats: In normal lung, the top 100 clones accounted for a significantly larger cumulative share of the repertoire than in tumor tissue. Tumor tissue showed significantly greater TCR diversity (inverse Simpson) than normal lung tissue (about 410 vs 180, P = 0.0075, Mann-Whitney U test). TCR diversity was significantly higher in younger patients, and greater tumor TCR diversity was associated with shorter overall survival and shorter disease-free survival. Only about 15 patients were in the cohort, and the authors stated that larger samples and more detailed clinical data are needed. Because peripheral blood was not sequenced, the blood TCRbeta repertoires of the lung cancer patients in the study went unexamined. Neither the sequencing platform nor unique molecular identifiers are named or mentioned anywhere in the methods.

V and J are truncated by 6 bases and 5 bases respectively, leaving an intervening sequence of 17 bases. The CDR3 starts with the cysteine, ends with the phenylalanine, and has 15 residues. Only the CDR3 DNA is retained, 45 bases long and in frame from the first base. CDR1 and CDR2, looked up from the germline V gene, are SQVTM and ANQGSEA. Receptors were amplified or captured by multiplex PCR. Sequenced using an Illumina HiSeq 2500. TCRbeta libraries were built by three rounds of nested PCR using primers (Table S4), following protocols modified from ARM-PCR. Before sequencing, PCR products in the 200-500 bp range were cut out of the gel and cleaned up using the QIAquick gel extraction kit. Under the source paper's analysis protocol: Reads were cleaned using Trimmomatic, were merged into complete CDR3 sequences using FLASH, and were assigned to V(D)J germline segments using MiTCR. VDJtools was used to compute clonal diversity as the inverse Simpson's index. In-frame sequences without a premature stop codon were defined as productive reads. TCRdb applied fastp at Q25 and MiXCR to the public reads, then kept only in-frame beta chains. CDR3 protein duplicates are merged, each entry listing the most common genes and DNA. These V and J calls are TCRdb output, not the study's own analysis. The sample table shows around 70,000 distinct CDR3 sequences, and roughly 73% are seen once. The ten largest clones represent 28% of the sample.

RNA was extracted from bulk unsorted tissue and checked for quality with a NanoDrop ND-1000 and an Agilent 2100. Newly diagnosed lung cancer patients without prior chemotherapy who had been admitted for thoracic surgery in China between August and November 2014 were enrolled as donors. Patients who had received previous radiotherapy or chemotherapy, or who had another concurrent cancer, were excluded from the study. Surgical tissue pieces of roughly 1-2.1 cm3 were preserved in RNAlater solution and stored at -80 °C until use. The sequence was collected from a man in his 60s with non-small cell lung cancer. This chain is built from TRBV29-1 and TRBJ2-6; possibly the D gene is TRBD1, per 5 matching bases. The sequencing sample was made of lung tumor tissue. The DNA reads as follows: TGCAGCGTCAGGGTTTCTAATTCGAGGGCCAACGTCCTGACTTTC. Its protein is CSVRVSNSRANVLTF. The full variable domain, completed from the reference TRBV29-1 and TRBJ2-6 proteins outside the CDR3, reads SAVISQKPSRDICQRGTSLTIQCQVDSQVTMMFWYRQQPGQSLTLIATANQGSEATYESGFVIDKFPISRPNLTFSTLTVSNMSPEDSSIYLCSVRVSNSRANVLTFGAGSRLTVL.